The source of this TCR beta chain is a study of T-cell memory formation after mild COVID-19. This CDR3 is 14 amino acids long. With 4 bases removed from V and 3 bases from J, the gap between germline ends came to 12 bases. CDR1 MGHRA and CDR2 YSYEKL come from the germline V gene. This clonotype was picked up many times. Using its own MiXCR run on the 5' RACE reads, TCRdb lists one record per CDR3 protein. The sample lists under 300,000 distinct CDR3 sequences; 7% to 10% were seen once. This chain uses TRBV4-1 with TRBJ1-2; D gene ambiguous. Input material: PBMCs or a T cell subset sorted from them (not recorded which). This TCR was sampled from a man aged 18 to 35 who had mild COVID-19 (a few samples of this study predate the infection). Cell type and time point are not known. In nucleotides, the CDR3 is TGCGCCAGCAGCCCCGCAGCCCTGGACTATGGCTACACCTTC. Translation: CASSPAALDYGYTF.